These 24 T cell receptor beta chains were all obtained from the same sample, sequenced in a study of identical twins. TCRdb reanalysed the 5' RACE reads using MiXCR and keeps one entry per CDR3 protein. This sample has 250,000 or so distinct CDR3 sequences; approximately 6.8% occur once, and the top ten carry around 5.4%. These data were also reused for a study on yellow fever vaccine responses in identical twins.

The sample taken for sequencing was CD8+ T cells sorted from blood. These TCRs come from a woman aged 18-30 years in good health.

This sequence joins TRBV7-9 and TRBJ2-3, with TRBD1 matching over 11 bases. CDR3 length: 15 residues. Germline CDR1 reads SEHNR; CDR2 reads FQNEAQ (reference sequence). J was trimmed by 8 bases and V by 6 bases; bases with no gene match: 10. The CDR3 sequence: CASRPPGQGVGTQYF. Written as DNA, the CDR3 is TGTGCCAGCAGACCCCCGGGACAGGGGGTTGGTACGCAGTATTTT.

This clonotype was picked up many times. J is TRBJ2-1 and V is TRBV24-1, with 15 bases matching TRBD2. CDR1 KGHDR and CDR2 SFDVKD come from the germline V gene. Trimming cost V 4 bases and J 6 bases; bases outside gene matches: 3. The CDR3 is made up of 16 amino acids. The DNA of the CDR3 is TGTGCCACCAGTGACAGGACTAGCGGGAGGGCCAATGAGCAGTTCTTC. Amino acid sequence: CATSDRTSGRANEQFF.

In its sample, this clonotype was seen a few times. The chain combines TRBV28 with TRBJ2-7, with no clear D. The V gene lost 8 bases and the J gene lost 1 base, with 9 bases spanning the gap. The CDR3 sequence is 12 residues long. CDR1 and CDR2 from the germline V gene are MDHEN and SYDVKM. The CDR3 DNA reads TGTGCCAGCTATGGGCGATCCTACGAGCAGTACTTC. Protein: CASYGRSYEQYF.

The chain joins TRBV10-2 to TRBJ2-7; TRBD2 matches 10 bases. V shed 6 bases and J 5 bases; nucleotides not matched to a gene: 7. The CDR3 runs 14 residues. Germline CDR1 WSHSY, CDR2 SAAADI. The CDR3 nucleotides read TGCGCCAGCAGCCCGGGACTAGCGACCCACGAGCAGTACTTC. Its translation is CASSPGLATHEQYF.

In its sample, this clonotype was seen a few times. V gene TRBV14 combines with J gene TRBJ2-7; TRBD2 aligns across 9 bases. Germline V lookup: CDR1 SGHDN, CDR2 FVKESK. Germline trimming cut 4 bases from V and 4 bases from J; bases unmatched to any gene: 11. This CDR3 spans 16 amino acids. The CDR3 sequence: CASSREIAGVPYEQYF. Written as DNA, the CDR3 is TGTGCCAGCAGCCGCGAAATAGCGGGAGTTCCATACGAGCAGTACTTC.

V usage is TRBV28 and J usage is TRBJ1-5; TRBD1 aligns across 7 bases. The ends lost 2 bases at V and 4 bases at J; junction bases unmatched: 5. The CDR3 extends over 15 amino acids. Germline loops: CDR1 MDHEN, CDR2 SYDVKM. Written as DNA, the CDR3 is TGTGCCAGCAGTTTAGTACAGGGGAGTAATCAGCCCCAGCATTTT. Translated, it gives CASSLVQGSNQPQHF.

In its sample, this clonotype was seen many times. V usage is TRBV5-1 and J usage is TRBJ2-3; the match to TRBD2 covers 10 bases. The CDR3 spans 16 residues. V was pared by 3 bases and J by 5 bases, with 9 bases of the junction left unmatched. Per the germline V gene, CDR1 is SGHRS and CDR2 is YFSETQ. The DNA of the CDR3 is TGCGCCAGCAGCTACACCAGCGGGGGGGCCGGAGATACGCAGTATTTT. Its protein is CASSYTSGGAGDTQYF.

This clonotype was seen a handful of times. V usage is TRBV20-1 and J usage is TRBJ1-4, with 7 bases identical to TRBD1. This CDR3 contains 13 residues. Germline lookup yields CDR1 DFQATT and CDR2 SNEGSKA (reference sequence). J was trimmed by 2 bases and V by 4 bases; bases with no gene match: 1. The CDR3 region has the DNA TGCAGTGCTACGGACAGGACTAATGAAAAACTGTTTTTT. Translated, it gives CSATDRTNEKLFF.

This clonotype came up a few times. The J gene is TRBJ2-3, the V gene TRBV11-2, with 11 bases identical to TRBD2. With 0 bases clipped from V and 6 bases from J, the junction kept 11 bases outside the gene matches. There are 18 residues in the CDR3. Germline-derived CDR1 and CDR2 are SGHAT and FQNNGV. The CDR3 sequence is CASSLDGSGTSGPDTQYF. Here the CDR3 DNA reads TGTGCCAGCAGCTTAGACGGTTCGGGGACTAGCGGCCCGGATACGCAGTATTTT. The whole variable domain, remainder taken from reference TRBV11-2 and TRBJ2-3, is EAGVAQSPRYKIIEKRQSVAFWCNPISGHATLYWYQQILGQGPKLLIQFQNNGVVDDSQLPKDRFSAERLKGVDSTLKIQPAKLEDSAVYLCASSLDGSGTSGPDTQYFGPGTRLTVL.

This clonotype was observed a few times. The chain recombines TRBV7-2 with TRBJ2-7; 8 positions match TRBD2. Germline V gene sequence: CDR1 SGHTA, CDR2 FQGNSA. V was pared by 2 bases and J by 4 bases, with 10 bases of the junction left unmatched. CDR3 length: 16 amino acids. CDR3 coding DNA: TGTGCCAGCAGCTTACGTCGCAGCGGGAGAGAATACGAGCAGTACTTC. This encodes CASSLRRSGREYEQYF.

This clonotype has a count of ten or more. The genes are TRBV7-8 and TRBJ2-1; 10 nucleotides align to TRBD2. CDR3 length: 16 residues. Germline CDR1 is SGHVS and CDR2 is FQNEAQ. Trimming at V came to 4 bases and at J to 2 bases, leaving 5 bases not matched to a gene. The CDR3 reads CASSWASGGTYNEQFF. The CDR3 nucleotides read TGTGCCAGCAGCTGGGCTAGCGGGGGTACCTACAATGAGCAGTTCTTC. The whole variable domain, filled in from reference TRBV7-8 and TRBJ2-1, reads GAGVSQSPRYKVAKRGQDVALRCDPISGHVSLFWYQQALGQGPEFLTYFQNEAQLDKSGLPSDRFFAERPEGSVSTLKIQRTQQEDSAVYLCASSWASGGTYNEQFFGPGTRLTVL.

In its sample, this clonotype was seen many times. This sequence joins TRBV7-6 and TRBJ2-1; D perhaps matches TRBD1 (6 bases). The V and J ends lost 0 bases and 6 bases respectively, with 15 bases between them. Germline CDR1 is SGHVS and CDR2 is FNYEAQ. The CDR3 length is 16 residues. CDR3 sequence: CASSLATGYFPNEQFF. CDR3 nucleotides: TGTGCCAGCAGCTTAGCGACAGGTTATTTCCCCAATGAGCAGTTCTTC.

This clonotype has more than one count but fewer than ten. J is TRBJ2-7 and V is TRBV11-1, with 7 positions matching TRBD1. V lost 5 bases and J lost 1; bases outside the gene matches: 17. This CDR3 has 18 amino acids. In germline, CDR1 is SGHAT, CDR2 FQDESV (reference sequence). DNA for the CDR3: TGTGCCAGCAGCCGGGTGGCGGACCTTGGACAGGCGTCCTACGAGCAGTACTTC. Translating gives CASSRVADLGQASYEQYF.

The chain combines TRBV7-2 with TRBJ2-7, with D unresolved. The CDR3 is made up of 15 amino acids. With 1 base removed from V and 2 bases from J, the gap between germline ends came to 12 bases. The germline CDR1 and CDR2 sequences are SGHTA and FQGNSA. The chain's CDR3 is CASSLDSQVTYEQYF. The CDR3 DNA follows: TGTGCCAGCAGCTTAGATAGTCAGGTCACCTACGAGCAGTACTTC. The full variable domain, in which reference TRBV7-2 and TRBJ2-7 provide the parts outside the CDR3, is GAGVSQSPSNKVTEKGKDVELRCDPISGHTALYWYRQSLGQGLEFLIYFQGNSAPDKSGLPSDRFSAERTGGSVSTLTIQRTQQEDSAVYLCASSLDSQVTYEQYFGPGTRLTVT.

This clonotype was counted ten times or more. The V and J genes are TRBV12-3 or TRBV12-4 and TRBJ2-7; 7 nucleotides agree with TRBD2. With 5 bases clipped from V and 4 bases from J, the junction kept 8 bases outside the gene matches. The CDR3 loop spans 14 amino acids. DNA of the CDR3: TGTGCCAGCAGTCTCCCGGGGGGACGGTACGAGCAGTACTTC. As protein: CASSLPGGRYEQYF.

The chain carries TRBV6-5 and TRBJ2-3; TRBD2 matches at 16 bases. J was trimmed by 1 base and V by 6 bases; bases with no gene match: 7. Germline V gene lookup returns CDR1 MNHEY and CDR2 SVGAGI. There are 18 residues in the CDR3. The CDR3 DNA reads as TGTGCCAGCAGCTACATGGGACTAGCGGGAGGGGGCACAGATACGCAGTATTTT. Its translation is CASSYMGLAGGGTDTQYF.

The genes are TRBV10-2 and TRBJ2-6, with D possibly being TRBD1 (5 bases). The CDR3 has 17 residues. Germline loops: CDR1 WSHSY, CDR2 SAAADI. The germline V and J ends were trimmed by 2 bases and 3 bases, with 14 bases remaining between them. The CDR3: CASSERSWGNGANVLTF. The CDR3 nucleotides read TGCGCCAGCAGTGAGAGATCGTGGGGCAATGGGGCCAACGTCCTGACTTTC.

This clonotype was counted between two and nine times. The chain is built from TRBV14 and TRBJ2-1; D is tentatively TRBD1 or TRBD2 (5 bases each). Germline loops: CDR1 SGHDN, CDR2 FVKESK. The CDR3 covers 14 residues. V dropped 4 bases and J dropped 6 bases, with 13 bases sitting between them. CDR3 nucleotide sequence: TGTGCCAGCAGCCCGGGGATGGGGCTCAATGAGCAGTTCTTC. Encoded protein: CASSPGMGLNEQFF.

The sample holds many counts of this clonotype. CDR3 nucleotides: TGTGCCAGCAGTTATCACTTCGACAGGGGCCCTTGGGGCAATCAGCCCCAGCATTTT. Amino acids: CASSYHFDRGPWGNQPQHF. The chain employs TRBV6-5 and TRBJ1-5; 8 bases are a match to TRBD1. CDR3 length: 19 amino acids. The trim removed 3 bases at V and 2 bases at J, leaving 15 bases unmatched. CDR1 is MNHEY, CDR2 SVGAGI, per germline.

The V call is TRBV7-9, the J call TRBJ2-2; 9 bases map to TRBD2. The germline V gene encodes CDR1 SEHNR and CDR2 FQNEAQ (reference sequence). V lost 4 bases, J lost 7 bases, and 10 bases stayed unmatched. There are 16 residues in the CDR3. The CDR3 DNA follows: TGTGCCAGCAGCTCCATAGCGGGAGAGGGTGACGGGGAGCTGTTTTTT. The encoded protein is CASSSIAGEGDGELFF. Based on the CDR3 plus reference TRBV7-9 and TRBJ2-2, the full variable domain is DTGVSQNPRHKITKRGQNVTFRCDPISEHNRLYWYRQTLGQGPEFLTYFQNEAQLEKSRLLSDRFSAERPKGSFSTLEIQRTEQGDSAMYLCASSSIAGEGDGELFFGEGSRLTVL.

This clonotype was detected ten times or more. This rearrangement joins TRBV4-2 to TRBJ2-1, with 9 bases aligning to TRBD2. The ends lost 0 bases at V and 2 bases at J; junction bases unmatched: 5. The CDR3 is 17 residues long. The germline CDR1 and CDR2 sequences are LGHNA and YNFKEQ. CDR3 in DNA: TGTGCCAGCAGCCAAGATATGGAGCGGGGGGCCTACAATGAGCAGTTCTTC. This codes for CASSQDMERGAYNEQFF.

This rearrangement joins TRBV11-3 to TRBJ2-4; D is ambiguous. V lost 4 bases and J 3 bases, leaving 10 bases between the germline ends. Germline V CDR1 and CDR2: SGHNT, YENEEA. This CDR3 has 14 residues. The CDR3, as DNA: TGTGCCAGCAGCTCTCTCGAAGTCAAAAACATTCAGTACTTC. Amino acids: CASSSLEVKNIQYF. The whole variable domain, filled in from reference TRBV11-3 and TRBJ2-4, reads EAGVVQSPRYKIIEKKQPVAFWCNPISGHNTLYWYLQNLGQGPELLIRYENEEAVDDSQLPKDRFSAERLKGVDSTLKIQPAELGDSAVYLCASSSLEVKNIQYFGAGTRLSVL.

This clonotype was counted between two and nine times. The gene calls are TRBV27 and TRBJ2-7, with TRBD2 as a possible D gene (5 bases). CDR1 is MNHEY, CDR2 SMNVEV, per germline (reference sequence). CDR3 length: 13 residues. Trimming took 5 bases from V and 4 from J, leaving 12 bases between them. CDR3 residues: CASSHGLTYEQYV. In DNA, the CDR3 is TGTGCCAGCAGTCACGGACTCACATACGAGCAGTACGTC.

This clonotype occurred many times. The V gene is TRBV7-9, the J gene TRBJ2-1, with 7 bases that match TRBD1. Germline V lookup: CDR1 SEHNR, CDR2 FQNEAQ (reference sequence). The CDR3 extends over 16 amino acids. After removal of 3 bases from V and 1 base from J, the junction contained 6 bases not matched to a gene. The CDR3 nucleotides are TGTGCCAGCAGCTTCTCAGACAGGGATTCCTACAATGAGCAGTTCTTC. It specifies CASSFSDRDSYNEQFF.